This T cell receptor (beta chain) was captured in a study of T cell responses to AZD1222 COVID-19 vaccine. Study findings and constraints: Spike-specific TCR breadth and depth went up after people got two AZD1222 doses. White British donors predominated, females outnumbered males, and clonal diversity was possibly underestimated. The span of vaccine-associated CD4 TCRs extended across spike, with dominance at 160-218 and 743-854.

Second doses at about 4 or about 12 weeks were pooled. This table comes from immunoSEQ multiplex PCR, and its TCRdb copy is limited to in-frame clones, with some not included. The table lists some 50,000 clones, roughly 89% of them singletons. Worth noting for this clone: Its antigen remains unidentified.

The J segment lost 0 bases and the V segment lost 1 base, leaving 2 bases of the junction unmatched. The CDR3 has 16 amino acids. Germline values: CDR1 SGHTA, CDR2 FQGNSA. Sequences were derived from peripheral blood, sampled 28 days after the second AZD1222 dose. The chain uses TRBV7-2 and TRBJ2-7, with 11 bases matching TRBD2. The clonotype was recovered from an adult who received the AZD1222 COVID-19 vaccine. CDR3 sequence (DNA): TGTGCCAGCAGCTTAGTAGCGGGAGGGGGCTCCTACGAGCAGTACTTC. Its translation is CASSLVAGGGSYEQYF.